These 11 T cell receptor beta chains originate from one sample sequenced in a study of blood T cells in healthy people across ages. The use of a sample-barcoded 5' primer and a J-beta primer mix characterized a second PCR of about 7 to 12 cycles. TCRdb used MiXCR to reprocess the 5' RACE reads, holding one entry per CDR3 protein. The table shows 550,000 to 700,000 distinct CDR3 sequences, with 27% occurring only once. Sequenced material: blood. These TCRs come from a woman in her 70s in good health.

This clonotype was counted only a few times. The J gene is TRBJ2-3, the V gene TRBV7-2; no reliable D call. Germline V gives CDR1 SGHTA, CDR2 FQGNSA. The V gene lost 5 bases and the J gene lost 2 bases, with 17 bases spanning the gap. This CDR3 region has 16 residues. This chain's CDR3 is CASSPNSGVLTDTQYF. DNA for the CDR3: TGTGCCAGCAGCCCCAACTCCGGCGTCCTCACAGATACGCAGTATTTT.

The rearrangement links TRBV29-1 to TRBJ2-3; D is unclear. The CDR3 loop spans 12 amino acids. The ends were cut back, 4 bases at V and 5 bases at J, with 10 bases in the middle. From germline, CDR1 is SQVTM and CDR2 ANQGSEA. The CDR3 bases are TGCAGCGTTGTAATAGGCGAAGATACGCAGTATTTT. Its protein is CSVVIGEDTQYF.

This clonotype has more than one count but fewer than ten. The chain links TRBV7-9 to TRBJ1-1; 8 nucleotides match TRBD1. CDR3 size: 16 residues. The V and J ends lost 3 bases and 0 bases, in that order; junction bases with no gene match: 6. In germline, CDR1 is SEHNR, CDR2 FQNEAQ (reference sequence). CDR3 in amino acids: CASSFPGQGMNTEAFF. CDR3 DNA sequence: TGTGCCAGCAGCTTTCCCGGACAGGGTATGAACACTGAAGCTTTCTTT.

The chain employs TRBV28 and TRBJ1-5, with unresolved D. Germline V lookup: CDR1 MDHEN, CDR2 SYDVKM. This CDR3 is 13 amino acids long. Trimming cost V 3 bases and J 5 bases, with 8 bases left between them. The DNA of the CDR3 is TGTGCCAGCAGTTTGCCCTCTGATCAGCCCCAGCATTTT. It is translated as CASSLPSDQPQHF.

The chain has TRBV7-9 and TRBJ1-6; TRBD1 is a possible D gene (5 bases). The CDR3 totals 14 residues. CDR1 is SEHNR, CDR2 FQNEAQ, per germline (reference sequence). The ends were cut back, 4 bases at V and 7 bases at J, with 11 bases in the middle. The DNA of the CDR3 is TGTGCCAGCAGCTACGGACACCGAAATTCACCCCTCCACTTT. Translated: CASSYGHRNSPLHF.

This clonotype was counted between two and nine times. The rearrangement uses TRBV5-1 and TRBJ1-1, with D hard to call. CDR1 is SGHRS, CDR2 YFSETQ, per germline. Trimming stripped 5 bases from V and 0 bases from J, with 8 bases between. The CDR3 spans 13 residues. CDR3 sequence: CASRDQLNTEAFF. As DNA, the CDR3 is TGCGCCAGCAGAGACCAATTGAACACTGAAGCTTTCTTT.

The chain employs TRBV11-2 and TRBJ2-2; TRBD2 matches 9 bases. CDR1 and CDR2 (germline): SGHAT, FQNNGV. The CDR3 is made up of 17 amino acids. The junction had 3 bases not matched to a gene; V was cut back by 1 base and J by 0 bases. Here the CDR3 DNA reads TGTGCCAGCAGCTTAGTCTCTAGCGGGACGAACACCGGGGAGCTGTTTTTT. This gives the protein CASSLVSSGTNTGELFF.

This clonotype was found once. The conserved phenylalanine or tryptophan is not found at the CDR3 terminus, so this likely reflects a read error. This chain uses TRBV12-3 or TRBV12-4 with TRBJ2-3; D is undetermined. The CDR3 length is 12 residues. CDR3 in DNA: TGTGTGGTGGGCGAGAACACAGATACGCAGTATTCT. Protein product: CVVGENTDTQYS.

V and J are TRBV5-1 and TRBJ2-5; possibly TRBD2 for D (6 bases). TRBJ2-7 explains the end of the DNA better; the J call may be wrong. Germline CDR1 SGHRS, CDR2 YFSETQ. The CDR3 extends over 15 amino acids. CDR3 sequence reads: CASSLGLGGVGEQYF. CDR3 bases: TGCGCCAGCAGCTTGGGATTGGGAGGAGTAGGCGAGCAGTACTTC.

The CDR3 is CASSYRGGQGDTGELFF. CDR3 nucleotide sequence: TGTGCCAGCAGCTACCGAGGGGGACAGGGGGACACCGGGGAGCTGTTTTTT. The chain has TRBV11-2 and TRBJ2-2; 11 bases are shared with TRBD1. CDR1 and CDR2 from the germline V gene are SGHAT and FQNNGV. Germline trimming cut 4 bases from V and 3 bases from J; bases unmatched to any gene: 7. The CDR3 has 17 amino acids.

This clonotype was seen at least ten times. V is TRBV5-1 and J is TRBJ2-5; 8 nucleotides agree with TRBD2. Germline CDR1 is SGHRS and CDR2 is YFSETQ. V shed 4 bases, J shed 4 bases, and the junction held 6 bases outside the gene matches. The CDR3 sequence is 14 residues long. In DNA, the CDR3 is TGCGCCAGCAGCAAAGGGACTAGGGGAGAGACCCAGTACTTC. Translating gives CASSKGTRGETQYF.